Here is one T cell receptor (beta chain) with its context. Its antigen remains unknown. It was with unique molecular identifiers that the TCRbeta library was prepared. A single record per CDR3 protein comes from TCRdb applying MiXCR to the PCR reads. The sample lists about 300,000 distinct CDR3 sequences; almost 8% were seen once. This CDR3 is built from 18 residues. The J segment lost 5 bases and the V segment lost 6 bases, leaving 17 bases of the junction unmatched. Germline CDR1 is SGHRS and CDR2 is YFSETQ. This sample was included in a study of T-cell reconstitution after alpha-beta-depleted transplantation in children. Study-wide results and caveats: Several hundred graft clones that had expanded were reportedly the source of alpha-beta T cells about two months after transplant. Day-60 TCRbeta diversity that was high in some patients was derived from surviving recipient T cells and thymic progenitors. A year had passed since transplant, and T-cell counts and diversity by then came mostly from newly produced T cells.

This sequence originates from a female patient aged 2-15 years who had a stem cell transplant for Fanconi anemia, so the T cells may come from the graft donor. The specimen was peripheral blood, collected 360 days after TCRalphabeta/CD19-depleted stem cell transplant. The chain recombines TRBV5-1 with TRBJ2-5; 12 positions match TRBD2. The CDR3 nucleotides read TGCGCCAGCACCCCCGGTGGGCTAGCGGGAGGGTCTGTGGAGACCCAGTACTTC. It is translated as CASTPGGLAGGSVETQYF.